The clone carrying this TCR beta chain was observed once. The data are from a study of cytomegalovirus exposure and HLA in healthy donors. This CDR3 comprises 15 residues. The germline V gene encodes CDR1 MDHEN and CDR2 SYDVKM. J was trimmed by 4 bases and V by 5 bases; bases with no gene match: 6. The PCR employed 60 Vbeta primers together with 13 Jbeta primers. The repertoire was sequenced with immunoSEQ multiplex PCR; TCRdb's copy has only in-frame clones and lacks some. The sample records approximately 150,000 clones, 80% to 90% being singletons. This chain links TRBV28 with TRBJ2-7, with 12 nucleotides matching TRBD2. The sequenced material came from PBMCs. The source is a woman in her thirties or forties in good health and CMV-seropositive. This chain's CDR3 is CASSPLAGGKYEQYF. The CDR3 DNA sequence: TGTGCCAGCAGTCCTCTAGCGGGAGGGAAATACGAGCAGTACTTC.